The TCR beta chain described here comes from a study of shared clonotypes between healthy human individuals. Using immunoSEQ multiplex PCR, the repertoire was profiled, and TCRdb retains in-frame clones only, with some absent. The repertoire holds about 1.1 million clones, around 78% seen once, with roughly 0.62% in the top ten. V lost 7 bases, J lost 4 bases, and 7 bases stayed unmatched. This CDR3 contains 15 residues. The germline V gene encodes CDR1 SNHLY and CDR2 FYNNEI. The receptor was derived from a man aged 18 to 30 in good health. Some clones in this sample may be carry-over from other donors' samples. The sample comprised memory CD4+ T cells from PBMCs. As to subset: CD45RA-negative fraction. This chain joins TRBV2 and TRBJ2-3, with 11 bases matching TRBD1. The CDR3 spells CASTLGQGVPDTQYF. CDR3 DNA sequence: TGTGCCAGCACCCTGGGACAGGGGGTCCCAGATACGCAGTATTTT.